Ten or more counts support the clone carrying this T cell receptor (beta chain). Germline CDR1 reads SEHNR; CDR2 reads FQNEAQ (reference sequence). The CDR3 covers 17 residues. The junction had 15 bases not matched to a gene; V was cut back by 6 bases and J by 6 bases. The sample comes from a study of early T cells in non-severe SARS-CoV-2 infection. Study details: Unsorted whole blood bulk RNA was sequenced, with unpaired chains.

TCRdb re-analysed the 5' RACE reads in MiXCR, keeping a single row per CDR3 protein. The sample carries over 50,000 distinct CDR3 sequences, about 10% recorded once. Sequencing was done on a sample of whole blood. The chain has TRBV7-9 and TRBJ2-3; TRBD2 aligns across 10 bases. The sequence was obtained from an adult who was a healthcare worker with PCR-confirmed SARS-CoV-2 infection or an uninfected control (not recorded which). In nucleotides, the CDR3 is TGTGCCAGCAGTTCCCCCCCTAGCGGGGGTTTATTGGATACGCAGTATTTT. As protein: CASSSPPSGGLLDTQYF.